This note documents a single T cell receptor (beta chain) sequence. V lost 10 bases to trimming and J lost 1 base, with 11 bases between them. There are 13 residues in the CDR3. CDR1 and CDR2 from the germline V gene are MNHEY and SVGAGI. Seattle's cohort entered during active infection and was followed longitudinally. The data belong to a study of blood T cell repertoires in COVID-19. Study-wide context: Whether acute or convalescent, the COVID-19 samples came from the United States, Italy and Spain. T cells, B-cell-depleted T cells, or PBMCs supplied cDNA or gDNA.

Source study methods: Reference gene primer amplification gave nucleated cell count estimates. Sequencing used immunoSEQ multiplex PCR; TCRdb keeps in-frame clones, though not all of them. The D gene and trimming were derived from the DNA, and the V and J assignments and clone size from that table. Here the sample spans about 150,000 clones, approximately 92% being singletons. This chain joins TRBV6-5 and TRBJ2-1; possibly TRBD2 for D (6 bases). The TCR was taken from a man between 18 and 29 years old with COVID-19, enrolled during active disease. Sequences were obtained from peripheral blood. CDR3 region: CAIPGDSYNEQFF. The CDR3 DNA follows: TGTGCCATCCCGGGAGATTCCTACAATGAGCAGTTCTTC.